This T cell receptor beta chain was sequenced during a study of blood T cells in healthy people across ages. Study results and caveats: Naive T cell percentage showed a strong correlation with the diversity of TCR beta.

Concerning this clonotype itself: No antigen is known for it.

V trimming: 4 bases; J trimming: 4 bases; junction bases outside the gene matches: 12. The CDR3 is 15 amino acids. Germline CDR1 reads SQVTM; CDR2 reads ANQGSEA. The second PCR ran roughly 6 to 11 cycles with a sample-barcoded 5' primer and J-beta primers. TCRdb recomputed calls from the 5' RACE reads with MiXCR, one row per CDR3 protein. The sample records hundreds of thousands of distinct CDR3 sequences, 49% being singletons. Sequenced sample: blood. The receptor comes from a woman aged 60-75 years in good health. The chain couples TRBV29-1 to TRBJ1-2; TRBD1 aligns across 7 bases. CDR3 nucleotides: TGCAGCGTTGGCGCCCAGACAGGGACTTTCTATGGCTACACCTTC. It is translated as CSVGAQTGTFYGYTF.